This TCR beta chain derives from a study of shared clonotypes between healthy human individuals. Genomic DNA (from each subset) was split evenly across several immunoSEQ plates. Clones were sequenced by immunoSEQ multiplex PCR, and TCRdb holds only the in-frame ones, with some missing. The sample lists some 1 million clones; more than 65% were seen once. This clone was detected a few times. Antigen specificity is unknown. The germline CDR1 and CDR2 sequences are MNHEY and SVGAGI. The CDR3 totals 12 residues. Trimming stripped 8 bases from V and 5 bases from J, with 10 bases between. Findings of the study overall: Among the subsets, naive ones generally showed larger estimated richness than memory ones.

The specimen was memory CD4+ T cells sorted from blood. Subset indicated: CD45RA-negative fraction. This sequence originates from a man aged 18 to 29 in good health. This sequence joins TRBV6-5 and TRBJ1-5; D remains ambiguous. The CDR3 is CASRKGDQPQHF. For the CDR3, the DNA is TGTGCCAGCCGGAAGGGCGATCAGCCCCAGCATTTT.